This T cell receptor (beta chain) is drawn from a study of vaccination and CD4 T cells after COVID-19. Turning to the study itself: Post-vaccine sampling followed dose two by a median about 72 days (range 14 to 241).

The sample's treatment: roughly 11-day PBMC culture with coronavirus spike peptide pools or control peptides (ViraFEST assay). ViraFEST enlarged antigen-specific T cell populations with peptide pools and afterwards sequenced TCRs. Germline V gives CDR1 DFQATT, CDR2 SNEGSKA (reference sequence). The CDR3 is 14 amino acids. V dropped 6 bases and J dropped 3; count of bases not matched to a gene: 10. As to this clonotype: No antigen is known for it.

With the Oncomine TCR Beta short-read assay, DNA from cultured CD4+ T cells was sequenced. TCRdb ran MiXCR on the PCR reads and lists one entry per CDR3 protein. The profile shows about 14,000 distinct CDR3 sequences, approximately 62% of them singletons. Overall study findings and caveats: SARS-CoV-2-reactive clonotype medians increased from around 20 to 38, not significantly.

Sequenced material: CD4+ T cells from blood, cultured in vitro. The origin of this receptor is a human donor who had recovered from COVID-19. This chain uses TRBV20-1 with TRBJ1-2; 7 nucleotides line up with TRBD1. The CDR3 DNA is TGCAGTGCGAGCGACAGGGTCGAAGACTATGGCTACACCTTC. Amino acids: CSASDRVEDYGYTF.